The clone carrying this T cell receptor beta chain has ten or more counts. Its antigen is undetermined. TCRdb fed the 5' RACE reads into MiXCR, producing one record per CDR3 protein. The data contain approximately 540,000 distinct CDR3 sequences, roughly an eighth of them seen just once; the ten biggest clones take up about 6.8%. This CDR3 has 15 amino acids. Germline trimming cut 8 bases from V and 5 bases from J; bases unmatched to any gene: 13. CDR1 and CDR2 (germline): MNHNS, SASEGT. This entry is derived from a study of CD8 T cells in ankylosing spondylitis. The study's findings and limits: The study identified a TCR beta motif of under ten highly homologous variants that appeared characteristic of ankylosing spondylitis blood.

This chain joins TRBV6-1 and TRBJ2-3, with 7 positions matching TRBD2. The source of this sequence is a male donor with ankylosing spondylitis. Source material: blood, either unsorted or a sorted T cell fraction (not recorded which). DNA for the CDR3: TGTGCCAGCCCCTTGTCCCGCGGGAGCGTAGATACGCAGTATTTT. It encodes CASPLSRGSVDTQYF.